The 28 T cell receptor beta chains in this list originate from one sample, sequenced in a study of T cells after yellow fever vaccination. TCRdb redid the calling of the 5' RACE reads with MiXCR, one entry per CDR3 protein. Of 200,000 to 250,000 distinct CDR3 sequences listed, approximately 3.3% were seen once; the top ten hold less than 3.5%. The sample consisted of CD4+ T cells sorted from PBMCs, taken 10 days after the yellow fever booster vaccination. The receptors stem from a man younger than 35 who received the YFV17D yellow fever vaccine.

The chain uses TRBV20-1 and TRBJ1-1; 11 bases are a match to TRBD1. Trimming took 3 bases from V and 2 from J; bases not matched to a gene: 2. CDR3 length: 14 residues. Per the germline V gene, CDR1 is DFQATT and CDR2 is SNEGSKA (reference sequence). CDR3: CSARGQGGNTEAFF. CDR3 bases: TGCAGTGCTAGGGGACAGGGGGGAAACACTGAAGCTTTCTTT.

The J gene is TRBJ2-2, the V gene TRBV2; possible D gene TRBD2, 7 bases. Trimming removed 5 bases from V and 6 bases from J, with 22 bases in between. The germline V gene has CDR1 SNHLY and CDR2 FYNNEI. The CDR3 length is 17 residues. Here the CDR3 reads CASSPLGGGRGAGELFF. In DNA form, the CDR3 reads TGTGCCAGCAGTCCCCTCGGCGGGGGCAGGGGCGCCGGGGAGCTGTTTTTT.

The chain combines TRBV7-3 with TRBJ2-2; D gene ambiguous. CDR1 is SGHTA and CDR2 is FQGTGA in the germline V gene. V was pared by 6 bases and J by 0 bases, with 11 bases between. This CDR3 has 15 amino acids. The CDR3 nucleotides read TGTGCCAGCAGTTCAGACGGCGCGAACACCGGGGAGCTGTTTTTT. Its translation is CASSSDGANTGELFF.

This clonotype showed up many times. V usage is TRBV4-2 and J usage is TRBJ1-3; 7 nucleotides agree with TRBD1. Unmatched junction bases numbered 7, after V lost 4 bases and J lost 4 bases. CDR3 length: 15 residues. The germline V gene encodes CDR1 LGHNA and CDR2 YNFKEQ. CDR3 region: CASSPGQNGGNTIYF. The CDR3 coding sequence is TGTGCCAGCAGCCCGGGACAGAACGGGGGAAACACCATATATTTT.

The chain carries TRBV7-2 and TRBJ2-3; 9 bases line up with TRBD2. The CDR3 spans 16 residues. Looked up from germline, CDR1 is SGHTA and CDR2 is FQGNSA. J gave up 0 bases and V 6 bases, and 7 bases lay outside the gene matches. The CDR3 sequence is CASRVKRGVSTDTQYF. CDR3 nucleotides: TGTGCCAGCAGGGTGAAGCGGGGGGTAAGCACAGATACGCAGTATTTT. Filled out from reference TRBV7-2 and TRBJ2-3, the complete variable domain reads GAGVSQSPSNKVTEKGKDVELRCDPISGHTALYWYRQSLGQGLEFLIYFQGNSAPDKSGLPSDRFSAERTGGSVSTLTIQRTQQEDSAVYLCASRVKRGVSTDTQYFGPGTRLTVL.

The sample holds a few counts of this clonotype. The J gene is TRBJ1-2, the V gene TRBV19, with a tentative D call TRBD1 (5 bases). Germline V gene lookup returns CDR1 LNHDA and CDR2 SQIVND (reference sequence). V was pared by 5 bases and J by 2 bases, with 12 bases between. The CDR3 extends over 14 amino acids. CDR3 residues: CASSSTGGNYGYTF. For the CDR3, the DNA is TGTGCCAGTAGTTCGACGGGGGGGAACTATGGCTACACCTTC.

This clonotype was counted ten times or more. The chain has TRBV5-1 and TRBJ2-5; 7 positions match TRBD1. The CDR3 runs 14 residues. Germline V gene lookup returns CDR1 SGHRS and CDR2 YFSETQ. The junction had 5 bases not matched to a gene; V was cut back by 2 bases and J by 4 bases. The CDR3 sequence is CASSLGTARETQYF. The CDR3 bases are TGCGCCAGCAGCTTAGGGACAGCAAGAGAGACCCAGTACTTC.

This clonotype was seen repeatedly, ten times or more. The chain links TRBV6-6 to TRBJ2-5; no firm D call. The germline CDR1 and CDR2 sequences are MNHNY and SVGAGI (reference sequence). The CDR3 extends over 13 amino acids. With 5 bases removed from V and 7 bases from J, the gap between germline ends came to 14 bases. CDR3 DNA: TGTGCCAGCAGTAAAAGCCACGAAGGGACCCAGTACTTC. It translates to CASSKSHEGTQYF.

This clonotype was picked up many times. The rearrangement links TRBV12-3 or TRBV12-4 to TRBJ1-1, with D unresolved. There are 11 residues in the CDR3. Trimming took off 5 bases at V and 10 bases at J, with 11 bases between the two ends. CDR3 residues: CASSQKSRAFF. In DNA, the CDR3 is TGTGCCAGCAGTCAAAAAAGCAGAGCTTTCTTT.

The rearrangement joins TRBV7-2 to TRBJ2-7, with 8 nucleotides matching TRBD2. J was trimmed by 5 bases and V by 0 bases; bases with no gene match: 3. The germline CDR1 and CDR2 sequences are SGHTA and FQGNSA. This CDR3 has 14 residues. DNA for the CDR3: TGTGCCAGCAGCTTAGCGGGGACTAGTGACGAGCAGTACGTC. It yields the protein CASSLAGTSDEQYV.

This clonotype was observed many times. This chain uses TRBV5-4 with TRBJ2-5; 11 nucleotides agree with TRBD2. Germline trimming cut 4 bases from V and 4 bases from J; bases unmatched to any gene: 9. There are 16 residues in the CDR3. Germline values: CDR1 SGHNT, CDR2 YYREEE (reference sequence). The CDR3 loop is CASSRQTSGAGETQYF. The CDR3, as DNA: TGTGCCAGCAGCCGACAGACTAGCGGGGCCGGAGAGACCCAGTACTTC.

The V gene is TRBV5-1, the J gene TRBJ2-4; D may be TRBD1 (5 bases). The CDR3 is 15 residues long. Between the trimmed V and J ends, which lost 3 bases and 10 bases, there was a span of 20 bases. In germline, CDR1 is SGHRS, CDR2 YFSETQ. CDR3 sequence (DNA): TGCGCCAGCAGCTCTGGTAGTAGGGGCTCCAGTATTCAGTACTTC. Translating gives CASSSGSRGSSIQYF.

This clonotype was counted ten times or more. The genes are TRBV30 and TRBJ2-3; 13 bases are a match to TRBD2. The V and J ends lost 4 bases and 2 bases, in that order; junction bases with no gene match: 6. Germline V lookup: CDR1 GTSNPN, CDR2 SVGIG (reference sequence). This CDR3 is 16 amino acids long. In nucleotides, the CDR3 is TGTGCCTGGACTCTCGGACTAGCGGGGGTCACAGATACGCAGTATTTT. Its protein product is CAWTLGLAGVTDTQYF.

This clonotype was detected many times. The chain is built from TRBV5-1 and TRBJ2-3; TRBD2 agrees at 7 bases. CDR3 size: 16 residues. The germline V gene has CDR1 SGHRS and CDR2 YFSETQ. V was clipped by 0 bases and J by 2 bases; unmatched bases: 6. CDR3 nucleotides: TGCGCCAGCAGCTTGGACTCACTAGCGACCACAGATACGCAGTATTTT. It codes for CASSLDSLATTDTQYF.

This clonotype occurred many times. The CDR3 bases are TGTGCCAGCAGCTTAGGGGTGAACACCGGGGAGCTGTTTTTT. Its translation is CASSLGVNTGELFF. V usage is TRBV5-6 and J usage is TRBJ2-2; D is possibly TRBD1 (5 bases). The germline V gene encodes CDR1 SGHDT and CDR2 YYEEEE. V was trimmed by 2 bases and J by 1 base, leaving 6 bases between them. CDR3 length: 14 residues.

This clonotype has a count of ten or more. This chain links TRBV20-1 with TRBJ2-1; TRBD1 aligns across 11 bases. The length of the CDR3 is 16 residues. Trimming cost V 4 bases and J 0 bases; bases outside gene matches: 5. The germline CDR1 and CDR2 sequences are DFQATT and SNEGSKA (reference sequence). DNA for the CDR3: TGCAGTGCTAACGGACAGGGGGCAAGCTCCTACAATGAGCAGTTCTTC. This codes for CSANGQGASSYNEQFF.

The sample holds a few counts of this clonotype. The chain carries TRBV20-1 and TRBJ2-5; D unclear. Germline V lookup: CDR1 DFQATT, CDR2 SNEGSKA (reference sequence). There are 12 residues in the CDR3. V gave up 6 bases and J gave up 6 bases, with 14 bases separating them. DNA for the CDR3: TGCAGTGCGATCAGTAGCCCCAAGACCCAGTACTTC. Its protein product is CSAISSPKTQYF.

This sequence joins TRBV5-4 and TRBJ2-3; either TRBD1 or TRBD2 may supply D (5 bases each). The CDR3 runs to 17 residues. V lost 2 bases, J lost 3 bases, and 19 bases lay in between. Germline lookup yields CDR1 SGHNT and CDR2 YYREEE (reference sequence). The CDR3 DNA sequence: TGTGCCAGCAGCTTTCTTGCGGGCAGGGTCGTGACAGATACGCAGTATTTT. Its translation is CASSFLAGRVVTDTQYF.

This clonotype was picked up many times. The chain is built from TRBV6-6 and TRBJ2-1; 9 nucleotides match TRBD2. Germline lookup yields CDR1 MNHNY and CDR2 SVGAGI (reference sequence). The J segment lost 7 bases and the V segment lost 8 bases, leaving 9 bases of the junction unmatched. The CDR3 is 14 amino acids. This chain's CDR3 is CASSRAGGQNEQFF. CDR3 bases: TGTGCCAGCTCCCGGGCGGGGGGGCAGAATGAGCAGTTCTTC.

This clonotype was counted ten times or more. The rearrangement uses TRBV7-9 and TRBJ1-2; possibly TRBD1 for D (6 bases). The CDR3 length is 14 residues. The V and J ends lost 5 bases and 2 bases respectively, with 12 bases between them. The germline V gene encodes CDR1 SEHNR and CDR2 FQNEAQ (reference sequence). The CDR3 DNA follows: TGTGCCAGCAGCGAAGGACAGTGGAACTATGGCTACACCTTC. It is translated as CASSEGQWNYGYTF. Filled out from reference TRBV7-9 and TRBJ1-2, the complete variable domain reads DTGVSQNPRHKITKRGQNVTFRCDPISEHNRLYWYRQTLGQGPEFLTYFQNEAQLEKSRLLSDRFSAERPKGSFSTLEIQRTEQGDSAMYLCASSEGQWNYGYTFGSGTRLTVV.

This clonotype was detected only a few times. The CDR3, as DNA: TGTGCCAGCAGCTTGGATGGAGGTGGCTATGGCTACACCTTC. Protein: CASSLDGGGYGYTF. The J gene is TRBJ1-2, the V gene TRBV5-4; D uncertain. CDR1 and CDR2 from the germline V gene are SGHNT and YYREEE (reference sequence). The CDR3 extends over 14 amino acids. Trimming took off 0 bases at V and 4 bases at J, with 10 bases between the two ends.

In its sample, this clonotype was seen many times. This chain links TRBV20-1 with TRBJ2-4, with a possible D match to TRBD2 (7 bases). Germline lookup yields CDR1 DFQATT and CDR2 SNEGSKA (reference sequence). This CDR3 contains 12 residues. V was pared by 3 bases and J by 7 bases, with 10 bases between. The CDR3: CSARAGANIQYF. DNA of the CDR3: TGCAGTGCTAGGGCGGGGGCGAACATTCAGTACTTC.

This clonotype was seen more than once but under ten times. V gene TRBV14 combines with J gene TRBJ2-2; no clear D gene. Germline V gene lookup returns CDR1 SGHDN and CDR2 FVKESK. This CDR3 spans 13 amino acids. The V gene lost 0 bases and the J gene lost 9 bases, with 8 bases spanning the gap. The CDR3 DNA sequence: TGTGCCAGCAGCCAAGATTTGGGCCGGGAGCTGTTTTTT. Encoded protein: CASSQDLGRELFF.

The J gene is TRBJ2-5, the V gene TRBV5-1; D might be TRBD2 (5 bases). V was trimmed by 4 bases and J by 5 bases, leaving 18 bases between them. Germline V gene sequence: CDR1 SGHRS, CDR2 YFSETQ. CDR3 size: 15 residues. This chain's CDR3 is CASSAGSLVQETQYF. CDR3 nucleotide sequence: TGCGCCAGCAGCGCCGGCTCACTAGTCCAGGAGACCCAGTACTTC. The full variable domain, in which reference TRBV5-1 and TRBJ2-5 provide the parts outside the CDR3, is KAGVTQTPRYLIKTRGQQVTLSCSPISGHRSVSWYQQTPGQGLQFLFEYFSETQRNKGNFPGRFSGRQFSNSRSEMNVSTLELGDSALYLCASSAGSLVQETQYFGPGTRLLVL.

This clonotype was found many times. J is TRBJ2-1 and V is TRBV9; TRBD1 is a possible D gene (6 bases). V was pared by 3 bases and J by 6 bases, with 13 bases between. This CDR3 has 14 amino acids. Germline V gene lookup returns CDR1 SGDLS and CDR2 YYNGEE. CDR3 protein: CASSGQVVGNEQFF. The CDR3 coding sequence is TGTGCCAGCAGCGGACAGGTGGTGGGCAATGAGCAGTTCTTC.

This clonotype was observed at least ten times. CDR3 in amino acids: CASSPLGTSGGGTDTQYF. CDR3 sequence (DNA): TGCGCCAGCAGTCCCCTCGGGACTAGCGGGGGAGGCACAGATACGCAGTATTTT. The chain joins TRBV23-1 to TRBJ2-3; 14 bases are a match to TRBD2. TRBV23-1 belongs to the ORF category, with a function that is uncertain. The V gene end was trimmed by 4 bases and the J gene end by 1 base; junction bases not matched to a gene: 7. This CDR3 spans 18 amino acids.

CDR3 bases: TGTGCCAGCAACGACGGACTAGGGCCTGGAGCTTTCTTT. Translation gives CASNDGLGPGAFF. The chain links TRBV12-3 or TRBV12-4 to TRBJ1-1, with D unclear. V lost 7 bases, J lost 10 bases, and 19 bases lay in between. This CDR3 has 13 residues.

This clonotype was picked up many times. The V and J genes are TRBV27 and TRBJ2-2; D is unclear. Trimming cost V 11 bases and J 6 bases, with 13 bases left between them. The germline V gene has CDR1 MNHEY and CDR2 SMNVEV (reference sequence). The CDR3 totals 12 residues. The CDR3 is CAPRTPAGELFF. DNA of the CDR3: TGTGCCCCTAGGACCCCGGCCGGGGAGCTGTTTTTT.